One and the same sample provided the 25 T cell receptor beta chains below, sequenced in a study of regulatory T cells in long-lasting Graves disease (dated by TCRdb to about 2021). Per the publication, the time point label means: persistent/refractory GD, antithyroid drugs over 5 years with positive TRAb. For both TCR sequencing and RNA sequencing, RNA was extracted from PBMCs in TRIzol. Library preparation used multiplex PCR. Reads for this sample came from an Illumina HiSeq 4000. iRepertoire HTBI primers and Arm-PCR amplification of CDR3 regions were used to construct TCR beta libraries. Through fastp at Q25 and MiXCR, TCRdb rebuilt clones from the public reads, retaining in-frame beta chains. Records with the same CDR3 protein are collapsed into one entry carrying the most frequent genes and DNA. The sample records under 500,000 distinct CDR3 sequences, under 25% of which are singletons. The top ten constitute about 20% of the sample.

Sequenced here: peripheral blood mononuclear cells (PBMCs), sampled when the disease was refractory, from a patient treated with antithyroid drugs. The receptors originated from a female donor with Graves disease.

The V and J genes are TRBV5-1 and TRBJ2-7; D is unresolved. The CDR3 runs 17 residues. V gave up 1 base and J gave up 0 bases, with 17 bases separating them. Germline V gene data show CDR1 as SGHRS and CDR2 as YFSETQ. CDR3 protein: CASSLSGGVGNSYEQYF. The CDR3 DNA sequence: TGCGCCAGCAGCTTGTCCGGCGGTGTTGGGAACTCCTACGAGCAGTACTTC.

Written as DNA, the CDR3 is TGTGCCAGCAGCTCATCGACAGGGGAGGGCAATGAGCAGTTCTTC. This sequence encodes CASSSSTGEGNEQFF. V usage is TRBV7-2 and J usage is TRBJ2-1; perhaps TRBD1 as D (8 bases). Deletions cut 4 bases from V and 6 bases from J, with 16 bases between. This CDR3 spans 15 amino acids. The V gene's germline CDR1 is SGHTA and CDR2 FQGNSA.

This clonotype was picked up a small number of times. This chain uses TRBV19 with TRBJ2-7; D not resolved. Germline values: CDR1 LNHDA, CDR2 SQIVND (reference sequence). This CDR3 contains 11 residues. In DNA, the CDR3 is TGTGCGAGCGCTGGGGTGCACGAGCAGTACTTC. Translated, it gives CASAGVHEQYF.

This clonotype was detected many times. The chain uses TRBV18 and TRBJ2-6; D not certain. The CDR3 is 15 residues long. V was pared by 4 bases and J by 1 base, with 8 bases between. Germline assignment: CDR1 KGHSH and CDR2 LQKENI. The CDR3 sequence is CASSLETSGANVLTF. CDR3 nucleotide sequence: TGTGCCAGCTCACTGGAGACGTCTGGGGCCAACGTCCTGACTTTC.

V and J are TRBV14 and TRBJ2-7; TRBD2 is a possible D gene (6 bases). The CDR3 length is 16 residues. Per the germline V gene, CDR1 is SGHDN and CDR2 is FVKESK. V was pared by 3 bases and J by 3 bases, with 18 bases between. CDR3 sequence reads: CASSQITGAERYEQYF. CDR3 coding DNA: TGTGCCAGCAGCCAGATAACGGGAGCTGAACGCTACGAGCAGTACTTC.

The sample holds a few counts of this clonotype. This chain joins TRBV27 and TRBJ2-5, with a tentative D call TRBD1 (6 bases). The CDR3 runs to 15 residues. Germline CDR1 reads MNHEY; CDR2 reads SMNVEV (reference sequence). V was cut by 8 bases and J by 2 bases, with 18 bases left in between. CDR3 region: CASRPTGFLQETQYF. The CDR3 bases are TGTGCCAGCCGCCCTACAGGGTTCCTACAAGAGACCCAGTACTTC.

As to this clonotype: A much larger clone differs by one base, so this may be a read error. CDR3 nucleotides: TGTGCCGGCAGTCCCGGACATAGGAACACCGGGGAGCTGTTTTTT. Translation gives CAGSPGHRNTGELFF. The V gene is TRBV28, the J gene TRBJ2-2, with D possibly being TRBD1 (5 bases). The CDR3 consists of 15 residues. CDR1 and CDR2 from the germline V gene are MDHEN and SYDVKM. Looking up the rest from reference TRBV28 and TRBJ2-2 gives the full variable domain: DVKVTQSSRYLVKRTGEKVFLECVQDMDHENMFWYRQDPGLGLRLIYFSYDVKMKEKGDIPEGYSVSREKKERFSLILESASTNQTSMYLCAGSPGHRNTGELFFGEGSRLTVL.

The chain combines TRBV7-2 with TRBJ2-5, with D possibly being TRBD1 (5 bases). This CDR3 is built from 13 residues. Germline V gene sequence: CDR1 SGHTA, CDR2 FQGNSA. V lost 2 bases and J lost 4, with 8 bases in between. The DNA of the CDR3 is TGTGCCAGCAGCTTACCCCAGGGAGAGACCCAGTACTTC. Amino acids: CASSLPQGETQYF.

The chain combines TRBV6-5 with TRBJ2-2, with D perhaps TRBD1 (6 bases). The CDR3 totals 14 residues. Germline CDR1 and CDR2: MNHEY and SVGAGI. Trimming left V 2 bases short and J 6 bases short, with 10 bases between. In DNA form, the CDR3 reads TGTGCCAGCAGTTACGACAGGCAGGCCGGGGAGCTGTTTTTT. Translating gives CASSYDRQAGELFF.

The rearrangement uses TRBV19 and TRBJ2-5, with 9 bases aligning to TRBD2. The V gene end was trimmed by 5 bases and the J gene end by 3 bases; junction bases not matched to a gene: 13. Germline CDR1 is LNHDA and CDR2 is SQIVND (reference sequence). CDR3 length equals 17 residues. CDR3: CASSVDSGRNPKETQYF. The CDR3 DNA sequence: TGTGCCAGTAGTGTGGATAGCGGGAGAAACCCCAAAGAGACCCAGTACTTC.

This clonotype came up once. With a much larger clone just one base away, this may be a read error. CDR3 region: CSARALGAGDYEQYF. In nucleotides, the CDR3 is TGCAGTGCTAGAGCTCTTGGGGCAGGGGATTACGAGCAGTACTTC. The chain is built from TRBV20-1 and TRBJ2-7; the D gene is possibly TRBD1 (6 bases). The CDR3 length is 15 residues. Germline loops: CDR1 DFQATT, CDR2 SNEGSKA (reference sequence). V was clipped by 1 base and J by 4 bases, with 17 bases between them.

The rearrangement links TRBV28 to TRBJ1-1, with TRBD1 as a possible D gene (5 bases). Germline-derived CDR1 and CDR2 are MDHEN and SYDVKM. This CDR3 comprises 14 residues. Trimming took 6 bases from V and 0 from J, leaving 11 bases between them. The CDR3 bases are TGTGCCAGCAGATGGGGGGGGGTGAACACTGAAGCTTTCTTT. Translation gives CASRWGGVNTEAFF.

The V gene is TRBV6-1, the J gene TRBJ2-7; TRBD1 agrees at 9 bases. Looked up from germline, CDR1 is MNHNS and CDR2 is SASEGT. The CDR3 consists of 15 residues. After removal of 5 bases from V and 0 bases from J, the junction contained 5 bases not matched to a gene. The CDR3 protein is CASSQGTGISYEQYF. CDR3 nucleotide sequence: TGTGCCAGCAGTCAGGGGACAGGGATCTCCTACGAGCAGTACTTC.

This clonotype was detected only a few times. The genes are TRBV11-3 and TRBJ2-1; 10 positions match TRBD2. The CDR3 spans 17 residues. The V gene's germline CDR1 is SGHNT and CDR2 YENEEA. The ends lost 5 bases at V and 4 bases at J; junction bases unmatched: 11. CDR3 nucleotide sequence: TGTGCCAGCAGCCTCGGCTTGACTAGCGGGCCTTACAATGAGCAGTTCTTC. It is translated as CASSLGLTSGPYNEQFF.

This chain uses TRBV29-1 with TRBJ2-2; weak D call: TRBD2 (6 bases). CDR1 SQVTM and CDR2 ANQGSEA come from the germline V gene. Trimming shortened V by 5 bases and J by 3 bases, and 22 bases separated the two germline ends. The CDR3 loop spans 17 amino acids. The CDR3 DNA is TGCAGCGTTTGCGGGACGGAAGTTACCGAAGACACCGGGGAGCTGTTTTTT. As protein: CSVCGTEVTEDTGELFF.

This chain uses TRBV20-1 with TRBJ2-3, with 10 bases matching TRBD2. The CDR3 has 14 amino acids. V lost 5 bases to trimming and J lost 4 bases; unmatched junction nucleotides: 6. Germline V gives CDR1 DFQATT, CDR2 SNEGSKA (reference sequence). The CDR3 coding sequence is TGCAGTGCTGAAAGCGGGAGGGCTGCAGATACGCAGTATTTT. It specifies CSAESGRAADTQYF.

The chain is built from TRBV10-3 and TRBJ2-7; D gene uncertain. This CDR3 has 11 residues. The germline CDR1 and CDR2 sequences are ENHRY and SYGVKD. Trimming stripped 5 bases from V and 3 bases from J, with 5 bases between. The CDR3 here is CAISPDYEQYF. The CDR3 region has the DNA TGTGCCATCAGTCCAGACTACGAGCAGTACTTC.

The V gene is TRBV12-3 or TRBV12-4, the J gene TRBJ1-5, with D perhaps TRBD1 (5 bases). CDR3 length equals 14 residues. Trimming stripped 7 bases from V and 4 bases from J, with 14 bases between. CDR3 coding DNA: TGTGCCAGCACCATGGGACGGTCGAATCAGCCCCAGCATTTT. This encodes CASTMGRSNQPQHF.

This clonotype was observed a few times. The chain uses TRBV15 and TRBJ1-5; D is possibly TRBD1 (6 bases). Trimming took 4 bases from V and 5 from J, leaving 18 bases between them. The CDR3 runs to 16 residues. Looked up from germline, CDR1 is LNHNV and CDR2 is YYDKDF (reference sequence). CDR3 region: CATSTNRERGYQPQHF. The CDR3 DNA reads TGTGCCACCAGCACAAACCGGGAGAGGGGGTATCAGCCCCAGCATTTT.

V is TRBV20-1 and J is TRBJ2-7, with 8 bases fitting TRBD2. The CDR3 sequence is 13 residues long. V lost 2 bases, J lost 5 bases, and 5 bases stayed unmatched. Germline assignment: CDR1 DFQATT and CDR2 SNEGSKA (reference sequence). CDR3 sequence reads: CSARRGGEHEQYF. The CDR3 DNA follows: TGCAGTGCTAGACGGGGGGGGGAGCACGAGCAGTACTTC.

This clonotype was detected a few times. The chain joins TRBV11-2 to TRBJ1-2, with unresolved D. CDR3 length: 15 amino acids. V shed 1 base and J shed 1 base, with 10 bases lying between them. Germline V gene data show CDR1 as SGHAT and CDR2 as FQNNGV. CDR3 sequence (DNA): TGTGCCAGCAGCTTAGGGCCGAGAGATAACTATGGCTACACCTTC. Translating gives CASSLGPRDNYGYTF.

The gene calls are TRBV2 and TRBJ1-5; D is undetermined. CDR1 is SNHLY and CDR2 is FYNNEI in the germline V gene. The V gene lost 7 bases and the J gene lost 8 bases, with 15 bases spanning the gap. The CDR3 extends over 13 amino acids. CDR3 bases: TGTGCCAGCAACATGGGGATTACGGAGCCCCAGCATTTT. Its protein product is CASNMGITEPQHF.

This clonotype is a singleton in its sample. V gene TRBV6-1 combines with J gene TRBJ2-7; 10 positions agree with TRBD2. Per germline, CDR1 MNHNS and CDR2 SASEGT. After removal of 8 bases from V and 5 bases from J, the junction contained 9 bases not matched to a gene. The length of the CDR3 is 14 residues. The DNA of the CDR3 is TGTGCCAGCGCCCCTAGCGGGAGTCTCCACGAGCAGTACTTC. This codes for CASAPSGSLHEQYF.

J is TRBJ2-7 and V is TRBV28, with D perhaps TRBD1 (5 bases). The germline V gene has CDR1 MDHEN and CDR2 SYDVKM. Trimming left V 8 bases short and J 4 bases short, with 9 bases between. The CDR3 covers 11 residues. DNA for the CDR3: TGTGCCAGCTGTGGACAATACGAGCAGTACTTC. Protein sequence: CASCGQYEQYF.

There are many counts of this clonotype. V usage is TRBV3-1 and J usage is TRBJ2-4; perhaps TRBD2 as D (6 bases). V lost 4 bases and J lost 1, with 11 bases in between. The CDR3 sequence is 15 residues long. Germline values: CDR1 LGHDT, CDR2 YNNKEL (reference sequence). The CDR3 reads CASSPEGRAKNIQYF. In nucleotides, the CDR3 is TGTGCCAGCAGCCCGGAGGGCCGGGCCAAAAACATTCAGTACTTC.